This T cell receptor beta chain is drawn from a study of Ad26.COV2.S vaccination and SARS-CoV-2 variants. Study as a whole: Ad26.COV2.S was injected intramuscularly once or twice, 56 days apart. Overall study findings and caveats: Participants given vaccine showed non-spike TCR breadth similar to that of placebo recipients.

Sequenced by immunoSEQ multiplex PCR; TCRdb stores in-frame clones only, minus some. The sample lists some 340,000 clones, just under 85% occurring once. In regard to this clone: Antigen unknown.

Treatment defined: 15 to 20 received Ad26.COV2.S at low or high dose, single or two shots; several received placebo; per-sample allocation not given. Day 63 following the first vaccine or placebo injection was when the samples were taken. Donation was by an adult aged 18-55 years who was in Boston. Germline lookup yields CDR1 MNHEY and CDR2 SVGAGI. The CDR3 is made up of 15 amino acids. The junction had 8 bases not matched to a gene; V was cut back by 6 bases and J by 3 bases. The sequence came from a person between 18 and 65 years old who received the Ad26.COV2.S COVID-19 vaccine or a placebo. The material was peripheral blood, obtained in a trial of Ad26.COV2.S vaccine versus placebo. The J gene is TRBJ2-5, the V gene TRBV6-5; 9 positions match TRBD2. Here the CDR3 reads CASRQVREGKETQYF. DNA of the CDR3: TGTGCCAGCAGGCAGGTGCGGGAGGGCAAAGAGACCCAGTACTTC.